This entry is about one T cell receptor (beta chain). Data came from immunoSEQ multiplex PCR; TCRdb stores just in-frame clones and leaves some out. The sample has roughly 75,000 clones, around 78% seen once; the top ten hold 22%. The study gave focal radiation plus ipilimumab CTLA-4 blockade to patients with chemo-refractory metastatic non-small-cell lung cancer. This sample is drawn from a study of radiotherapy plus CTLA-4 blockade in lung cancer. Study overall: Patients showed objective responses in 15% to 20% of cases and disease control in under 40%.

CDR1 is MNHEY, CDR2 SMNVEV, per germline (reference sequence). This CDR3 spans 14 amino acids. V was shortened by 0 bases and J by 11 bases, with 16 bases between the two germline ends. The V gene is TRBV27, the J gene TRBJ1-1, with D perhaps matching TRBD1 (5 bases). Sequencing was performed on peripheral blood, taken from a patient treated with radiotherapy plus ipilimumab. This TCR was sampled from a human donor with non-small cell lung cancer whose response to radiotherapy plus ipilimumab could not be evaluated. Some clones in this sample may be carry-over from other donors' samples. CDR3 sequence: CASSLSGYGGVAFF. The CDR3 region has the DNA TGTGCCAGCAGTTTATCTGGGTACGGAGGGGTGGCTTTCTTT.